The 8 T cell receptor beta chains listed next were all sequenced from one sample in a study of low-dose radiotherapy and immunotherapy resistance in tumors. Regarding time point: after trial treatment. The treatment here: LDRT plus nivolumab, ipilimumab, low-dose cyclophosphamide and aspirin (RACIN trial). First-strand cDNA used TRAV- and TRBV-specific primers, covering alpha and beta chains. The TCRs were subjected to amplification over approximately 20 PCR cycles employing a constant-region primer in conjunction with a V-primer adapter. Via MiXCR, TCRdb re-called the reads, giving one row per CDR3 protein. The repertoire holds tens of thousands of distinct CDR3 sequences, with 20% to 25% as singletons. The source material was PBMCs, sampled after low-dose radiotherapy plus immunotherapy. Receptors originate from a female donor with ovarian cancer.

This clonotype was seen at least ten times. This rearrangement joins TRBV4-1 to TRBJ2-7; D ambiguous. Trimming shortened V by 4 bases and J by 1 base, and 17 bases separated the two germline ends. There are 16 residues in the CDR3. Germline V gives CDR1 MGHRA, CDR2 YSYEKL. The DNA for the CDR3 is TGCGCCAGCAGCCGATTTCCGGGTCCTGATTCCTACGAGCAGTACTTC. This sequence encodes CASSRFPGPDSYEQYF.

This clonotype appeared many times. The chain recombines TRBV20-1 with TRBJ2-2, with a possible D match to TRBD2 (6 bases). This CDR3 has 13 amino acids. Deletions cut 6 bases from V and 5 bases from J, with 13 bases between. Per the germline V gene, CDR1 is DFQATT and CDR2 is SNEGSKA (reference sequence). CDR3 nucleotides: TGCAGTGCGCGGAGGGATAAAACCGGGGAGCTGTTTTTT. Translated, it gives CSARRDKTGELFF.

This clonotype has ten or more counts. This chain uses TRBV7-9 with TRBJ2-4, with TRBD1 matching over 12 bases. This CDR3 is 16 amino acids long. With 5 bases clipped from V and 5 bases from J, the junction kept 7 bases outside the gene matches. Germline V gene data show CDR1 as SEHNR and CDR2 as FQNEAQ (reference sequence). The CDR3 DNA is TGTGCCAGCAGCCGGGGGGACAGGGGGCTCGAAAACATTCAGTACTTC. Translated: CASSRGDRGLENIQYF.

This clonotype was recorded at least ten times. The chain couples TRBV19 to TRBJ2-7, with TRBD2 matching over 10 bases. Per germline, CDR1 LNHDA and CDR2 SQIVND (reference sequence). The V segment lost 6 bases and the J segment 1 base; nucleotides outside the gene matches: 9. The CDR3 is 16 amino acids. CDR3 residues: CASRGGGTSASYEQYF. CDR3 nucleotide sequence: TGTGCCAGTAGGGGGGGGGGGACTAGCGCTTCCTACGAGCAGTACTTC.

This clonotype was detected many times. This rearrangement joins TRBV11-2 to TRBJ2-5, with 7 nucleotides matching TRBD1. Trimming at V came to 4 bases and at J to 0 bases, leaving 14 bases not matched to a gene. This CDR3 comprises 18 residues. Germline V lookup: CDR1 SGHAT, CDR2 FQNNGV. DNA for the CDR3: TGTGCCAGCAGCTACCTGCACGTCAAGGGGGCAGACCAAGAGACCCAGTACTTC. This translates into CASSYLHVKGADQETQYF.

Note on this clonotype: A far larger clone is a single base away, which makes a read error likely. The chain links TRBV6-1 to TRBJ2-1; TRBD1 or TRBD2 may be the D gene (6 bases each). CDR3 length equals 20 residues. Looked up from germline, CDR1 is MNHNS and CDR2 is SASEGT. The DNA for the CDR3 is TGTGCCAGCAGTTACTCTTTGGGGGCAGCCGGGAGCAAAGTACAGAATGAGCAGATCTTC. It yields the protein CASSYSLGAAGSKVQNEQIF.

Only a few counts were recorded for this clonotype. The V and J genes are TRBV30 and TRBJ1-2; possibly TRBD1 for D (5 bases). The length of the CDR3 is 12 residues. V was cut by 8 bases and J by 4 bases, with 14 bases left in between. The germline V gene has CDR1 GTSNPN and CDR2 SVGIG (reference sequence). DNA for the CDR3: TGTGCCCTGGGGGACGGACTCTATGGCTACACCTTC. Protein product: CALGDGLYGYTF.

This clonotype was recorded many times. The J gene is TRBJ2-7, the V gene TRBV20-1, with 10 bases matching TRBD2. The V segment lost 6 bases and the J segment 3 bases; nucleotides outside the gene matches: 8. The CDR3 spans 14 residues. CDR1 DFQATT and CDR2 SNEGSKA come from the germline V gene (reference sequence). Written as DNA, the CDR3 is TGCAGTGCGGAGGTTGCTAGCGGGAGCTACGAGCAGTACTTC. This encodes CSAEVASGSYEQYF.